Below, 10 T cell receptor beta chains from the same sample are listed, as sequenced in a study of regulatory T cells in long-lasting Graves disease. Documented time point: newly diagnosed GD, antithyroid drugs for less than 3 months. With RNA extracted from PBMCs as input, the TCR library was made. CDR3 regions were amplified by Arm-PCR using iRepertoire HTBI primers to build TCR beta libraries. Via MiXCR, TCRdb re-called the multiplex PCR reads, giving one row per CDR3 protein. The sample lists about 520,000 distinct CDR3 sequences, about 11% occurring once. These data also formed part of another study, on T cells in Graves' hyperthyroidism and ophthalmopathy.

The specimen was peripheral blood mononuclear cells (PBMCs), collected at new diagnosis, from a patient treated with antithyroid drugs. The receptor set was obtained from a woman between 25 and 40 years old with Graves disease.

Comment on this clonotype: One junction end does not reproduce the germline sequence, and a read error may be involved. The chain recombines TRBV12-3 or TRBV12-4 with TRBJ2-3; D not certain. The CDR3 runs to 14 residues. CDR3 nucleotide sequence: TGTGCCAACAGTCTTTTCACCCGGGCAGATACGCAGTATTTT. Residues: CANSLFTRADTQYF.

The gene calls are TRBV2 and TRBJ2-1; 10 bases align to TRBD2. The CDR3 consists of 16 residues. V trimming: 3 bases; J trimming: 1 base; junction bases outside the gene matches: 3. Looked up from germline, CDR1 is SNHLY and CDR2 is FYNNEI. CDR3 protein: CASSDSLAGSYNEQFF. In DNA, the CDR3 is TGTGCCAGCAGTGACTCACTAGCGGGATCCTACAATGAGCAGTTCTTC.

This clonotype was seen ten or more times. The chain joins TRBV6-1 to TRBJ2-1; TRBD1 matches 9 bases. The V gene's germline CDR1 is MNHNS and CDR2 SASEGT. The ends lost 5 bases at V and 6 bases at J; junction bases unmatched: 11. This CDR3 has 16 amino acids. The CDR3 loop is CASSPGGTGWFNEQFF. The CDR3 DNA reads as TGTGCCAGCAGTCCCGGGGGGACAGGGTGGTTCAATGAGCAGTTCTTC.

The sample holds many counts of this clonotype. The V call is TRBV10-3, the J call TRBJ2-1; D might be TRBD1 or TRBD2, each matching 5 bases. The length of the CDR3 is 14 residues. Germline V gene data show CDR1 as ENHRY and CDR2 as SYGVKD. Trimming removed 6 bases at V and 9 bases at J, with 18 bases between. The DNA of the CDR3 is TGTGCCATCAGGAGGGGTAGAGAGGAGACTGAGCAGTTCTTC. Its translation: CAIRRGREETEQFF.

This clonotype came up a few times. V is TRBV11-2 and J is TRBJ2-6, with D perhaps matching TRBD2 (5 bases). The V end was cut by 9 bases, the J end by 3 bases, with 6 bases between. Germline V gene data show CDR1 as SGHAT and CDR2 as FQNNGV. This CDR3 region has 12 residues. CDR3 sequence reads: CASAGGANVLTF. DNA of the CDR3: TGTGCCAGTGCGGGTGGGGCCAACGTCCTGACTTTC.

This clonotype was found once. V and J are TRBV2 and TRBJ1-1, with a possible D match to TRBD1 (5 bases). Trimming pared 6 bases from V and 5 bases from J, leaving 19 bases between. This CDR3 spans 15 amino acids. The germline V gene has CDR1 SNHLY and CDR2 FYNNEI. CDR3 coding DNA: TGTGCCAGCAGACAACACGGGGCGCGTGGGACTGAAGCTTTCTTT. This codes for CASRQHGARGTEAFF.

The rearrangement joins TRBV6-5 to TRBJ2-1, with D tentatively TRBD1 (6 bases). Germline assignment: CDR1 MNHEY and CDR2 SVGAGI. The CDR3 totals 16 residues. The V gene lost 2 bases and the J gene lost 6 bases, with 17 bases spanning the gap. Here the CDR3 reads CASSYLTGGESNEQFF. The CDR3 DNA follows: TGTGCCAGCAGTTACCTGACAGGTGGGGAGAGCAATGAGCAGTTCTTC.

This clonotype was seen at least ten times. The CDR3 here is CASSFNRDPLGGYTF. CDR3 nucleotide sequence: TGTGCCAGCAGTTTCAACAGGGATCCCTTGGGTGGCTACACCTTC. This chain links TRBV12-3 or TRBV12-4 with TRBJ1-2; D perhaps matches TRBD1 (6 bases). The CDR3 is 15 amino acids. V lost 3 bases to trimming and J lost 7 bases, with 18 bases between them.

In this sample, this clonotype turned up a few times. The chain's CDR3 is CASSPQRSSYEQYF. The CDR3, as DNA: TGTGCCAGCAGTCCCCAGCGGAGCTCCTACGAGCAGTACTTC. V and J are TRBV12-3 or TRBV12-4 and TRBJ2-7; tentative D call: TRBD2 (5 bases). The germline V and J ends were trimmed by 5 bases and 0 bases, with 11 bases remaining between them. This CDR3 is built from 14 residues.

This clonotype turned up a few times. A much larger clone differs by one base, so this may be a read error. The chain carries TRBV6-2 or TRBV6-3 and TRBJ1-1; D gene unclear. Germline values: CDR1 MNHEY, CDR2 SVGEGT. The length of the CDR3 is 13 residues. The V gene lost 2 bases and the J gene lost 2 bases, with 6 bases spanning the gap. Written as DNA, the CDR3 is TGTGCCAGCAGTTACCGATCTAACACTGAAGCTTTCTTT. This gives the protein CASSYRSNTEAFF.